A single TCR beta chain is shown here with its context. Its antigen is as yet unknown. Then a second PCR, running about 6 to 11 cycles, was carried out with a sample-barcoded 5' primer and a J-beta primer mix. TCRdb re-analysed the 5' RACE reads in MiXCR, keeping a single row per CDR3 protein. The data contain 600,000 to 800,000 distinct CDR3 sequences, around a fifth of them singletons. The data originate from a study of blood T cells in healthy people across ages. Study findings and constraints: It was the long-lived donors that had more naive CD4+ cells and higher diversity than aged donors. Naive and antigen-experienced cells could not be conclusively compared, given unsorted PBMCs. Total diversity from one million sequenced T cells was likely underestimated.

Around 10 milliliters was the volume of peripheral blood drawn from each donor. V lost 6 bases, J lost 5 bases, and 16 bases lay in between. The V gene's germline CDR1 is SQVTM and CDR2 ANQGSEA. This CDR3 has 13 amino acids. The material sequenced was blood. The chain has TRBV29-1 and TRBJ2-5, with TRBD2 as a possible D gene (6 bases). The receptor comes from a man between 65 and 85 years old in good health. This CDR3 reads CSVGGIYGETQYF. CDR3 nucleotides: TGCAGCGTCGGCGGGATCTACGGGGAGACCCAGTACTTC. The variable domain in full, completed from reference TRBV29-1 and TRBJ2-5, reads SAVISQKPSRDICQRGTSLTIQCQVDSQVTMMFWYRQQPGQSLTLIATANQGSEATYESGFVIDKFPISRPNLTFSTLTVSNMSPEDSSIYLCSVGGIYGETQYFGPGTRLLVL.